The 27 T cell receptor beta chains below were found in one sample sequenced in a study of cytomegalovirus exposure and HLA in healthy donors. Use of 60 Vbeta and 13 Jbeta primers characterized the PCR. Profiling relied on immunoSEQ multiplex PCR, and the TCRdb table lists in-frame clones only, not all of them. The table has 180,000 or so clones, over 75% seen once. Specimen: PBMCs. The receptor set was obtained from a man in his fifties in good health and CMV-seropositive.

This clone was counted only a few times. The chain has TRBV4-3 and TRBJ1-4, with 7 nucleotides matching TRBD1. Germline V gene sequence: CDR1 LGHNA, CDR2 YSLEER. The CDR3 has 15 residues. The J segment lost 6 bases and the V segment lost 4 bases, leaving 8 bases of the junction unmatched. The CDR3 DNA reads as TGCGCCAGCAGCCGAGAGACAGGGCTGGATGAAAAACTGTTTTTT. Translating gives CASSRETGLDEKLFF.

The V gene is TRBV7-6, the J gene TRBJ2-3, with D possibly matching TRBD1 (5 bases). The CDR3 is 15 amino acids. V lost 5 bases and J lost 10, with 22 bases in between. From germline, CDR1 is SGHVS and CDR2 FNYEAQ. CDR3 residues: CASSLTKRGSGAQYF. In nucleotides, the CDR3 is TGTGCCAGCAGCCTTACCAAAAGGGGTTCGGGTGCGCAGTATTTT.

The chain uses TRBV5-4 and TRBJ2-1, with 9 bases aligning to TRBD1. V lost 2 bases and J lost 7; bases outside the gene matches: 7. CDR1 SGHNT and CDR2 YYREEE come from the germline V gene (reference sequence). The CDR3 runs 15 residues. This CDR3 is CASSFWDRVGNEQFF. In DNA, the CDR3 is TGTGCCAGCAGCTTCTGGGACAGGGTTGGAAATGAGCAGTTCTTC.

The CDR3 DNA follows: TGTGCCAGCAGCGAGACCGGGACAAAGACTGAAGCTTTCTTT. Its protein product is CASSETGTKTEAFF. The J gene is TRBJ1-1, the V gene TRBV7-3, with TRBD1 as a possible D gene (6 bases). CDR1 is SGHTA and CDR2 is FQGTGA in the germline V gene. V was pared by 5 bases and J by 5 bases, with 15 bases between. The CDR3 runs to 14 residues. The whole variable domain, remainder taken from reference TRBV7-3 and TRBJ1-1, is GAGVSQTPSNKVTEKGKYVELRCDPISGHTALYWYRQSLGQGPEFLIYFQGTGAADDSGLPNDRFFAVRPEGSVSTLKIQRTERGDSAVYLCASSETGTKTEAFFGQGTRLTVV.

The genes are TRBV7-3 and TRBJ2-7; a weak D match, TRBD1 (5 bases). Deletions cut 0 bases from V and 7 bases from J, with 10 bases between. CDR3 length equals 13 residues. Germline lookup yields CDR1 SGHTA and CDR2 FQGTGA. The CDR3 nucleotides are TGTGCCAGCAGCTTAACAGGGGCAGGAGAGCAGTACTTC. It codes for CASSLTGAGEQYF.

This chain connects TRBV7-8 to TRBJ2-2, with D maybe TRBD1 (6 bases). In germline, CDR1 is SGHVS, CDR2 FQNEAQ. The CDR3 sequence is 15 residues long. The V end was cut by 3 bases, the J end by 0 bases, with 8 bases between. CDR3 nucleotides: TGTGCCAGCAGCTTTGGACAGACGAACACCGGGGAGCTGTTTTTT. Translating it yields CASSFGQTNTGELFF.

This chain joins TRBV10-1 and TRBJ1-5; D remains ambiguous. Trimming pared 1 base from V and 7 bases from J, leaving 5 bases between. This CDR3 contains 12 residues. Germline CDR1 and CDR2: WNHNN and SYGVQD (reference sequence). CDR3 in amino acids: CASSEFEQPQHF. CDR3 coding DNA: TGCGCCAGCAGTGAGTTTGAGCAGCCCCAGCATTTT.

The chain links TRBV27 to TRBJ1-5; 7 bases agree with TRBD1. CDR1 is MNHEY, CDR2 SMNVEV, per germline (reference sequence). CDR3 length: 15 residues. V gave up 2 bases and J gave up 2 bases; unmatched junction bases: 3. The DNA for the CDR3 is TGTGCCAGCAGTTTAACAGGGGCCCGCAATCAGCCCCAGCATTTT. Protein product: CASSLTGARNQPQHF.

V and J are TRBV5-4 and TRBJ2-2; D call uncertain. The germline V gene encodes CDR1 SGHNT and CDR2 YYREEE (reference sequence). The CDR3 runs to 16 residues. V lost 0 bases, J lost 1 base, and 10 bases lay in between. The CDR3 DNA follows: TGTGCCAGCAGCTTGGTCCGTTCGGGGAACACCGGGGAGCTGTTTTTT. It encodes CASSLVRSGNTGELFF.

This chain uses TRBV15 with TRBJ1-4; D may be TRBD1 (5 bases). Germline CDR1 and CDR2: LNHNV and YYDKDF (reference sequence). This CDR3 region has 15 residues. Trimming removed 5 bases from V and 4 bases from J, with 14 bases in between. CDR3 protein: CATSGDWGLNEKLFF. As DNA, the CDR3 is TGTGCCACCAGCGGGGACTGGGGACTTAATGAAAAACTGTTTTTT.

Comments on this clone: This specimen includes other DNA sequences encoding the same CDR3. The rearrangement joins TRBV5-1 to TRBJ1-2; D remains ambiguous. Per the germline V gene, CDR1 is SGHRS and CDR2 is YFSETQ. The CDR3 has 12 amino acids. Between the trimmed V and J ends, which lost 0 bases and 8 bases, there was a span of 8 bases. CDR3 sequence reads: CASSLAREGYTF. The CDR3 DNA reads TGCGCCAGCAGCTTGGCTAGGGAGGGCTACACCTTC.

This sequence joins TRBV5-1 and TRBJ2-2; D possibly corresponds to TRBD2 (5 bases). Germline CDR1 and CDR2: SGHRS and YFSETQ. Between the trimmed V and J ends, which lost 3 bases and 1 base, there was a span of 16 bases. The CDR3 has 17 amino acids. CDR3 DNA sequence: TGCGCCAGCAGCTCGCTCGGGCCCCGGGGGAACACCGGGGAGCTGTTTTTT. Translated: CASSSLGPRGNTGELFF.

V is TRBV7-2 and J is TRBJ2-7; 8 nucleotides match TRBD2. The V and J ends lost 2 bases and 3 bases, in that order; junction bases with no gene match: 6. The germline V gene encodes CDR1 SGHTA and CDR2 FQGNSA. The CDR3 contains 15 residues. The CDR3 DNA sequence: TGTGCCAGCAGCTTACGCGGGGGGATCCTCTACGAGCAGTACTTC. Its protein product is CASSLRGGILYEQYF.

Concerning this clone itself: This sequence may be a read error, since a much larger clone differs from it by one base. The rearrangement joins TRBV6-5 to TRBJ1-5; 8 nucleotides align to TRBD1. The CDR3 has 14 residues. Germline V gene data show CDR1 as MNHEY and CDR2 as SVGAGI. The junction had 4 bases not matched to a gene; V was cut back by 5 bases and J by 4 bases. CDR3 sequence (DNA): TGTGCCAGCAGTCCCGGGACAGGAAATCAGCCCCAGCATTTT. It specifies CASSPGTGNQPQHF.

V gene TRBV27 combines with J gene TRBJ2-7, with 8 bases matching TRBD2. The germline CDR1 and CDR2 sequences are MNHEY and SMNVEV (reference sequence). Losses at the gene ends were 3 bases for V and 3 bases for J; bases not matched to a gene: 7. The CDR3 is made up of 15 amino acids. The CDR3 DNA follows: TGTGCCAGCAGTTTTAGTAGCGGGGTCTTCTACGAGCAGTACTTC. This sequence encodes CASSFSSGVFYEQYF.

This clone showed up just once. The V gene is TRBV7-3, the J gene TRBJ2-5; 9 bases match TRBD2. With V trimmed by 5 bases and J by 5 bases, 12 bases remained unmatched. The CDR3 is 16 amino acids. The germline V gene encodes CDR1 SGHTA and CDR2 FQGTGA. In DNA form, the CDR3 reads TGTGCCAGCAGCCCCCATGGTAGCGGGGGTCGGGAGACCCAGTACTTC. This sequence encodes CASSPHGSGGRETQYF.

The J gene is TRBJ2-3, the V gene TRBV28, with 11 bases fitting TRBD2. The CDR3 extends over 14 amino acids. Germline CDR1 reads MDHEN; CDR2 reads SYDVKM. V gave up 7 bases and J gave up 4 bases; unmatched junction bases: 4. The CDR3 nucleotides are TGTGCCAGCACCATAGCGGGGGGGCCAGATACGCAGTATTTT. Amino acids: CASTIAGGPDTQYF.

The V call is TRBV6-1, the J call TRBJ2-7; 9 bases are a match to TRBD1. The CDR3 contains 15 residues. The V gene end was trimmed by 6 bases and the J gene end by 4 bases; junction bases not matched to a gene: 10. CDR1 MNHNS and CDR2 SASEGT come from the germline V gene. CDR3 residues: CASSRLGTGTYEQYF. In nucleotides, the CDR3 is TGTGCCAGCAGCCGTCTCGGGACAGGGACTTACGAGCAGTACTTC.

The rearrangement links TRBV5-1 to TRBJ1-1; a weak D match, TRBD1 (5 bases). Germline V gene sequence: CDR1 SGHRS, CDR2 YFSETQ. The CDR3 spans 16 residues. V was pared by 0 bases and J by 4 bases, with 16 bases between. The DNA for the CDR3 is TGCGCCAGCAGCTTGGCCCCGGGAGGGGTTAGCACTGAAGCTTTCTTT. Amino acid sequence: CASSLAPGGVSTEAFF.

The J gene is TRBJ2-7, the V gene TRBV7-2; 8 bases map to TRBD1. Germline CDR1 reads SGHTA; CDR2 reads FQGNSA. With V trimmed by 4 bases and J by 3 bases, 8 bases remained unmatched. This CDR3 region has 15 residues. CDR3 DNA: TGTGCCAGCAGCTCGACAGGGGAGAAGAACTACGAGCAGTACTTC. This encodes CASSSTGEKNYEQYF.

This clone was picked up a small number of times. One end of the junction does not line up with germline, which may come from a read error. The chain employs TRBV7-9 and TRBJ2-7; D gene uncertain. The CDR3 is 12 amino acids. Germline CDR1 and CDR2: SEHNR and FQNEAQ (reference sequence). This CDR3 is CSSHDTHYEQYF. CDR3 bases: TGTTCCAGCCACGACACACACTACGAGCAGTACTTC. Full variable domain (missing parts from reference TRBV7-9 and TRBJ2-7): DTGVSQNPRHKITKRGQNVTFRCDPISEHNRLYWYRQTLGQGPEFLTYFQNEAQLEKSRLLSDRFSAERPKGSFSTLEIQRTEQGDSAMYLCSSHDTHYEQYFGPGTRLTVT.

This chain connects TRBV27 to TRBJ1-4; 7 nucleotides align to TRBD1. Trimming cost V 4 bases and J 3 bases; bases outside gene matches: 5. This CDR3 comprises 15 residues. Germline assignment: CDR1 MNHEY and CDR2 SMNVEV (reference sequence). In nucleotides, the CDR3 is TGTGCCAGCAGTTCACAGGGGTCGGCTAATGAAAAACTGTTTTTT. It specifies CASSSQGSANEKLFF.

The chain carries TRBV7-6 and TRBJ2-1; TRBD1 matches at 9 bases. V lost 5 bases and J lost 3; bases outside the gene matches: 5. The CDR3 runs 15 residues. Germline lookup yields CDR1 SGHVS and CDR2 FNYEAQ. This CDR3 is CASSQGQGIYNEQFF. In nucleotides, the CDR3 is TGTGCCAGCAGCCAGGGACAGGGAATCTACAATGAGCAGTTCTTC.

Here the CDR3 reads CASSPRTRDRAKGYEQYV. The DNA for the CDR3 is TGTGCCAGCTCACCTAGGACCCGGGACAGGGCTAAGGGTTACGAGCAGTACGTC. The chain has TRBV18 and TRBJ2-7; 9 bases map to TRBD1. Germline assignment: CDR1 KGHSH and CDR2 LQKENI. CDR3 length: 18 amino acids. Unmatched junction bases numbered 16, after V lost 3 bases and J lost 4 bases.

In DNA form, the CDR3 reads TGTGCCAGTAGTGGGGGACAGGGGGCCACTGAAGCTTTCTTT. Protein: CASSGGQGATEAFF. The rearrangement joins TRBV19 to TRBJ1-1; 12 bases are a match to TRBD1. The CDR3 loop spans 14 amino acids. The germline gives CDR1 LNHDA, CDR2 SQIVND (reference sequence). V dropped 5 bases and J dropped 4; count of bases not matched to a gene: 2.

This chain's CDR3 is CASSLGDSTDTQYF. CDR3 bases: TGCGCCAGCAGCTTGGGGGACTCCACAGATACGCAGTATTTT. The chain recombines TRBV5-1 with TRBJ2-3; a possible D gene is TRBD2 (6 bases). The CDR3 length is 14 residues. Trimming removed 0 bases at V and 2 bases at J, with 7 bases between. CDR1 and CDR2 from the germline V gene are SGHRS and YFSETQ.

The chain joins TRBV5-6 to TRBJ1-4; 8 bases line up with TRBD1. Per the germline V gene, CDR1 is SGHDT and CDR2 is YYEEEE. This CDR3 contains 17 residues. J was trimmed by 0 bases and V by 4 bases; bases with no gene match: 8. The chain's CDR3 is CASSPGQGSATNEKLFF. The DNA for the CDR3 is TGTGCCAGCAGCCCTGGACAGGGAAGCGCAACTAATGAAAAACTGTTTTTT.